The TCR beta chain described here comes from a study of T cell changes during pregnancy in multiple sclerosis. Using immunoSEQ multiplex PCR, the repertoire was profiled, and TCRdb retains in-frame clones only, with some absent. In the table there are tens of thousands of clones, 85% to 95% of which are singletons. This CDR3 has 14 residues. The germline V gene has CDR1 SEHNR and CDR2 FQNEAQ (reference sequence). The junction had 6 bases not matched to a gene; V was cut back by 8 bases and J by 2 bases. V and J are TRBV7-9 and TRBJ2-7, with TRBD2 identical over 10 bases. The sample in question was peripheral blood, obtained in the third trimester of pregnancy. The clonotype comes from a female donor in good health, enrolled as a control in a pregnancy study. Here the CDR3 reads CASGRSGRAYEQYF. As DNA, the CDR3 is TGTGCCAGCGGCCGAAGCGGGAGGGCCTACGAGCAGTACTTC.